These 10 T cell receptor beta chains were all obtained from the same sample, sequenced in a study of Graves' ophthalmopathy and Graves' hyperthyroidism. RNA transcripts were the source from which TCR beta CDR3 regions were amplified. The authors performed first-round RT-PCR with HTBI primers and then a second-round multiplex PCR. TCRdb used MiXCR to reprocess the multiplex PCR reads, holding one entry per CDR3 protein. The sample carries some 350,000 distinct CDR3 sequences, approximately 17% recorded once. Sequences were obtained from peripheral blood. The receptor set was obtained from an adult woman with stable Graves' hyperthyroidism.

V gene TRBV19 combines with J gene TRBJ2-7, with a weak D call TRBD1 (5 bases). V was shortened by 5 bases and J by 3 bases, with 23 bases between the two germline ends. The germline V gene encodes CDR1 LNHDA and CDR2 SQIVND (reference sequence). The CDR3 spans 17 residues. The CDR3 DNA is TGTGCCAGTAGTGTCCTAACAGGAACCAAAGCCAGCTACGAGCAGTACTTC. Translating it yields CASSVLTGTKASYEQYF.

This clonotype showed up just a few times. A much larger clone lies one base from this, so it may be a read error. This chain connects TRBV12-3 or TRBV12-4 to TRBJ1-1; 7 bases are a match to TRBD1. This CDR3 is 12 amino acids long. CDR3 residues: CASSWDSPEACF. DNA for the CDR3: TGTGCCAGCAGTTGGGACAGCCCTGAAGCTTGCTTT.

Many counts were recorded for this clonotype. The chain combines TRBV3-1 with TRBJ1-2; the D is unclear. The CDR3 length is 15 residues. CDR1 is LGHDT, CDR2 YNNKEL, per germline (reference sequence). V was shortened by 0 bases and J by 3 bases, with 11 bases between the two germline ends. The CDR3: CASSQDRGVDYGYTF. The CDR3 DNA follows: TGTGCCAGCAGCCAAGATCGGGGAGTGGACTATGGCTACACCTTC. Full variable domain (outside the CDR3, taken from reference TRBV3-1 and TRBJ1-2): DTAVSQTPKYLVTQMGNDKSIKCEQNLGHDTMYWYKQDSKKFLKIMFSYNNKELIINETVPNRFSPKSPDKAHLNLHINSLELGDSAVYFCASSQDRGVDYGYTFGSGTRLTVV.

The V and J genes are TRBV11-2 and TRBJ1-6, with a tentative D call TRBD1 (6 bases). CDR3 length equals 15 residues. The V and J ends lost 6 bases and 9 bases respectively, with 18 bases between them. Germline V gene data show CDR1 as SGHAT and CDR2 as FQNNGV. For the CDR3, the DNA is TGTGCCAGCAGTCTTCAAGGGTCGGGGGCTTCACCCCTCCACTTT. Its protein is CASSLQGSGASPLHF. The variable domain in full, with the rest retrieved from reference TRBV11-2 and TRBJ1-6, is EAGVAQSPRYKIIEKRQSVAFWCNPISGHATLYWYQQILGQGPKLLIQFQNNGVVDDSQLPKDRFSAERLKGVDSTLKIQPAKLEDSAVYLCASSLQGSGASPLHFGNGTRLTVT.

This clonotype was seen repeatedly, ten times or more. This chain joins TRBV6-2 or TRBV6-3 and TRBJ1-5; tentative D call: TRBD1 (6 bases). The CDR3 has 15 residues. Germline CDR1 reads MNHEY; CDR2 reads SVGEGT. Trimming shortened V by 0 bases and J by 5 bases, and 11 bases separated the two germline ends. The CDR3 DNA sequence: TGTGCCAGCAGTTACTCGATGGGGGGCGATCAGCCCCAGCATTTT. This gives the protein CASSYSMGGDQPQHF.

In its sample, this clonotype was seen many times. The chain recombines TRBV11-2 with TRBJ1-1; 8 bases map to TRBD1. Trimming at V came to 1 base and at J to 1 base, leaving 5 bases not matched to a gene. Looked up from germline, CDR1 is SGHAT and CDR2 is FQNNGV. The CDR3 runs 16 residues. The CDR3 bases are TGTGCCAGCAGCTTAGGTCAGGGGGCTTGGAACACTGAAGCTTTCTTT. As protein: CASSLGQGAWNTEAFF.

This clonotype was recorded a few times. This chain joins TRBV20-1 and TRBJ2-7; no firm D call. The CDR3 is 11 residues long. V gave up 3 bases and J gave up 3 bases, with 6 bases separating them. Per germline, CDR1 DFQATT and CDR2 SNEGSKA (reference sequence). The DNA of the CDR3 is TGCAGTGCTAGTTGGGGCTACGAGCAGTACTTC. Its protein is CSASWGYEQYF.

This clonotype was counted at least ten times. The CDR3 DNA is TGTGCCAGCAGTTTAGGGGGGGCGCGGAACACTGAAGCTTTCTTT. The encoded protein is CASSLGGARNTEAFF. The chain recombines TRBV28 with TRBJ1-1; the D gene is possibly TRBD1 (6 bases). Deletions cut 2 bases from V and 1 base from J, with 11 bases between. Looked up from germline, CDR1 is MDHEN and CDR2 is SYDVKM. The CDR3 totals 15 residues.

CDR3 in DNA: TGTGCCAGCAGTCCCATACAGGGGGACTATGGCTACACCTTC. This encodes CASSPIQGDYGYTF. The chain employs TRBV12-3 or TRBV12-4 and TRBJ1-2; 8 nucleotides agree with TRBD1. Trimming cost V 5 bases and J 3 bases; bases outside gene matches: 5. The CDR3 is 14 amino acids.

This clonotype was observed at least ten times. The rearrangement links TRBV6-2 or TRBV6-3 to TRBJ1-5; the D gene is possibly TRBD1 (6 bases). This CDR3 comprises 15 residues. V dropped 3 bases and J dropped 3 bases, with 12 bases sitting between them. Germline lookup yields CDR1 MNHEY and CDR2 SVGEGT. The CDR3 loop reads CASSYGGSTNQPQHF. Here the CDR3 DNA reads TGTGCCAGCAGTTATGGGGGCAGCACCAATCAGCCCCAGCATTTT.